This paragraph reports one TCR beta chain. Its specificity is unknown. This specimen belongs to a study of human T cells and chemical hapten exposure. As for the study in general: Epicutaneous patch tests delivered 0.01% DPC to the upper back, with evaluation at 6 days. Per-sample TCR yield variability stemmed mainly from small pooled library volume differences.

Documented time point: pre-sensitization, week 0. Documented treatment: therapeutic diphenylcyclopropenone sensitization with weekly scalp DPC. Germline loops: CDR1 GTSNPN, CDR2 SVGIG (reference sequence). The CDR3 contains 13 residues. The junction had 5 bases not matched to a gene; V was cut back by 2 bases and J by 7 bases. The study, taken as a whole, reports: DPC sensitization left the count of TCRs above 1 in 1000 unchanged.

Unique molecular identifiers were affixed to discrete cDNA molecules within the library. Using its own MiXCR run on the RACE reads, TCRdb lists one record per CDR3 protein. The data show around 95,000 distinct CDR3 sequences, 10% to 12% seen once. Material: whole blood, obtained in connection with sensitization to the hapten diphenylcyclopropenone (DPC). The chain recombines TRBV30 with TRBJ2-1, with TRBD2 matching over 7 bases. The sequence was obtained from a woman aged 55-75 years with alopecia areata. Some clones in this sample may be carry-over from other donors' samples. The CDR3 here is CAWSLREGNEQFF. Written as DNA, the CDR3 is TGTGCCTGGAGTTTAAGGGAGGGGAATGAGCAGTTCTTC.